This T cell receptor (beta chain) was found in a study of OX40 agonist ivuxolimab in advanced cancers. At the level of the whole study: The costimulatory receptor OX40 (CD134) was targeted by ivuxolimab, a fully human IgG2 agonistic monoclonal antibody. Intravenous ivuxolimab was administered to patients every 2 weeks at six dose levels: 0.01, 0.1, 0.3, 1.5, 3 and 10 mg/kg. Of the 50 to 55 patients in dose escalation, about 20 had hepatocellular carcinoma, some 15 had melanoma, 9 had renal cell carcinoma and 9 had head and neck cancer. In the dose-escalation cohort, 82.7% of patients were male, and the mean age was roughly 60 years, with a range of about 23 to 80. Patients were allowed to have had prior anti-PD-1, anti-PD-L1 or anti-CTLA-4 therapy, and 40% of the dose-escalation patients had been treated with checkpoint inhibitors. Three dose-escalation patients achieved partial responses, one with hepatocellular carcinoma and two with cutaneous melanoma. The point of sequencing TCRbeta in the periphery was to test whether ivuxolimab changed TCR sequence diversity and drove clonal T-cell expansion. The paper reports the monotherapy dose-escalation portion (N ≈ 50 patients) of the phase I ivuxolimab trial. What the research found in general, with its limitations: Low levels of normalized T-cell clonal expansion were also seen in some patients who did not respond. Antigen specificity was not determined for the clonally expanded peripheral T cells. Partial responders in the 0.1-3.0 mg/kg groups had among the lowest normalized peripheral clonal expansion, especially among CD8+ T cells. Clonal expansion of both CD4+ and CD8+ blood T cells was observed from baseline to week 6 at doses 0.1 to 3.0 mg/kg. After ivuxolimab, expanded clones were on average more numerous among CD8+ T cells than among CD4+ T cells.

For sequencing of the TCRbeta CDR3 region, genomic DNA was extracted from the sorted cells. The immunoSEQ Assay was used for sequencing of TCRbeta CDR3 regions. TCRdb took this table from immuneACCESS and kept in-frame rearrangements with V and J called. Such tables lack part of the clones; where checked against another copy, unresolved V genes explain under half of the gap, and the rest is unexplained. The sample table contains about 80,000 clones; only one count was recorded for 85% to 90% of them. Clones ranked in the top ten supply more than 0.45% of the sample. In regard to this clone: No antigen is known for it. No per-base quality is available; no much larger clone lies one base away.

Patients with a history of autoimmune disease or receiving systemic immunosuppression were excluded from the trial. Peripheral blood for TCR sequencing was drawn from every dose cohort at baseline, at cycle 4 day 1 and at cycle 7 day 1. The samples were taken from a phase I, first-in-human, multicenter, open-label dose-escalation trial of ivuxolimab. Adults with locally advanced or metastatic melanoma, renal cell carcinoma, hepatocellular carcinoma or head and neck squamous cell carcinoma were enrolled in the trial. Before TCR sequencing, CD4+ T cells and CD8+ T cells from peripheral blood were sorted into separate populations. The sequences come from CD4+ or CD8+ T cells sorted from blood, collected in a trial of the OX40 agonist ivuxolimab. This TCR was recovered from an adult with an advanced solid tumor such as melanoma, head and neck, liver or kidney cancer.

The nucleotides are TGTGCCAGCAGCTTCGCCTCGACGGGCACTGAAGCTTTCTTT. This encodes CASSFASTGTEAFF. The chain employs TRBV11-2 and TRBJ1-1, with the D gene too uncertain to name. Sequences SGHAT (CDR1) and FQNNGV (CDR2) are obtained from the germline V gene. Spanning cysteine to phenylalanine, the CDR3 consists of 14 amino acids. Only the CDR3 region is kept as DNA, spanning 42 bases read in frame from base 1. Trimming removed 3 bases from V and 4 bases from J, leaving 12 bases between the germline ends.